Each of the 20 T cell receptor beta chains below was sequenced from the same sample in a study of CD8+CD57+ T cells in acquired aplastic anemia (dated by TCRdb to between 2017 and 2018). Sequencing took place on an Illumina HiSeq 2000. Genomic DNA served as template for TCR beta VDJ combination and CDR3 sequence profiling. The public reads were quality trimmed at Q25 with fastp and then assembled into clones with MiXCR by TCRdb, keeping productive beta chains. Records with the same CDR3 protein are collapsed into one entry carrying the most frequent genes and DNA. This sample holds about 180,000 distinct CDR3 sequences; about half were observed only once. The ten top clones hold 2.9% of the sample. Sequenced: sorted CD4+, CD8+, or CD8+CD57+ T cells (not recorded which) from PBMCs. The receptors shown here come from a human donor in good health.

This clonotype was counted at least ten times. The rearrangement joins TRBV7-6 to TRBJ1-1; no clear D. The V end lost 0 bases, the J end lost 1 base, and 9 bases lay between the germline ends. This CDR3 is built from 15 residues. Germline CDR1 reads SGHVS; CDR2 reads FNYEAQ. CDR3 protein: CASSLASTGNTEAFF. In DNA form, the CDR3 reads TGTGCCAGCAGCTTAGCGTCGACGGGGAACACTGAAGCTTTCTTT. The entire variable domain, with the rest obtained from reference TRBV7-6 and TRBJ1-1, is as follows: GAGVSQSPRYKVTKRGQDVALRCDPISGHVSLYWYRQALGQGPEFLTYFNYEAQQDKSGLPNDRFSAERPEGSISTLTIQRTEQRDSAMYRCASSLASTGNTEAFFGQGTRLTVV.

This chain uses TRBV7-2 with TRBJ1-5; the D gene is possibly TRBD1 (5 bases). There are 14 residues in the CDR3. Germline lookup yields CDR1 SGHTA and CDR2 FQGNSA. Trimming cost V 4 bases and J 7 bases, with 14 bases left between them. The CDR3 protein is CASSSLQGFQPQHF. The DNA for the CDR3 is TGTGCCAGCAGCTCCTTGCAGGGTTTCCAGCCCCAGCATTTT.

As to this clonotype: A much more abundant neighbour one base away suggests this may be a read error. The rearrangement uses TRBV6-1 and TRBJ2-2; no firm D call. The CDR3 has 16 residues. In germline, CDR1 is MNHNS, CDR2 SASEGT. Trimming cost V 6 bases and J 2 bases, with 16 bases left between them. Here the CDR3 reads CASSTRRALNTGELFF. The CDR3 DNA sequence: TGTGCCAGCAGCACCAGACGCGCGCTTAACACCGGGGAGCTGTTTTTT.

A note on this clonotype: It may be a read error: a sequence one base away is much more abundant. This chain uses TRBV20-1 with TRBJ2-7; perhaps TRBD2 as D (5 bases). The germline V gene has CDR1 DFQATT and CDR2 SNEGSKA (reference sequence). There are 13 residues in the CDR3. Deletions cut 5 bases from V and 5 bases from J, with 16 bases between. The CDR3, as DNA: TGCAGTGCTTCGCCGGGATTTAGGGACGAGCAGTACTTC. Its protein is CSASPGFRDEQYF.

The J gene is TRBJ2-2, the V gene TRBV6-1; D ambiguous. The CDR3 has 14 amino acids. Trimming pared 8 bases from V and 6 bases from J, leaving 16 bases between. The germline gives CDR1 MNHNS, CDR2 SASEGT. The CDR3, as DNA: TGTGCCAGCGTCCCGGTACAGTATTCCGGGGAGCTGTTTTTT. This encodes CASVPVQYSGELFF.

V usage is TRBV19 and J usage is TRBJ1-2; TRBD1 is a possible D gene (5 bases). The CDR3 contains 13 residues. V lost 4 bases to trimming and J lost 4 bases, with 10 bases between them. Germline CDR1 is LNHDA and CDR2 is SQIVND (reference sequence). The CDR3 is CASSTGTPYGYTF. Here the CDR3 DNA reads TGTGCCAGTAGTACGGGGACGCCCTATGGCTACACCTTC.

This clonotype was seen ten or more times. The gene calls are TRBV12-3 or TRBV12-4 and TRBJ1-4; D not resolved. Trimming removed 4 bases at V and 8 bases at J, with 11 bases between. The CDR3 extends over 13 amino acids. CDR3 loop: CASSSYPREKLFF. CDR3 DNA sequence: TGTGCCAGCAGTTCCTATCCGAGGGAAAAACTGTTTTTT.

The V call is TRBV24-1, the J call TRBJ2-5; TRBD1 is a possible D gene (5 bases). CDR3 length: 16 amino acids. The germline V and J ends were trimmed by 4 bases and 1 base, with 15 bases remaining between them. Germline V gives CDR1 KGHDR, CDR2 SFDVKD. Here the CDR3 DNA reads TGTGCCACCAGTGACGCGACAGCCGGACGCCAAGAGACCCAGTACTTC. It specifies CATSDATAGRQETQYF.

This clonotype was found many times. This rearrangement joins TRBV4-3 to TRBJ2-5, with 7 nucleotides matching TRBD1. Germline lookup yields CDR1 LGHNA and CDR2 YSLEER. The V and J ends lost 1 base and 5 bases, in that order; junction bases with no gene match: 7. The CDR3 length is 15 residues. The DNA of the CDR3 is TGCGCCAGCAGCCAAGTAAACAGGGGTGACGAGACCCAGTACTTC. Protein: CASSQVNRGDETQYF.

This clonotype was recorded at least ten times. This chain's CDR3 is CASSYSWGDRAGYTF. The CDR3 bases are TGTGCCAGCAGTTACTCGTGGGGGGACAGGGCTGGCTACACCTTC. The V call is TRBV6-5, the J call TRBJ1-2; TRBD1 aligns across 9 bases. There are 15 residues in the CDR3. V shed 0 bases and J 7 bases; nucleotides not matched to a gene: 6. Germline assignment: CDR1 MNHEY and CDR2 SVGAGI.

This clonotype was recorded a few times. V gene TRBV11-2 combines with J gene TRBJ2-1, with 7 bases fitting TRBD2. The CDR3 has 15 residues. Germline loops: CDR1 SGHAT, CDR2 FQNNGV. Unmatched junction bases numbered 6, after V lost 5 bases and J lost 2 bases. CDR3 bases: TGTGCCAGCAGCCCAGGGAGGGGCGCCTACAATGAGCAGTTCTTC. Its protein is CASSPGRGAYNEQFF. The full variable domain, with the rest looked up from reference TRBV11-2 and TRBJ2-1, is EAGVAQSPRYKIIEKRQSVAFWCNPISGHATLYWYQQILGQGPKLLIQFQNNGVVDDSQLPKDRFSAERLKGVDSTLKIQPAKLEDSAVYLCASSPGRGAYNEQFFGPGTRLTVL.

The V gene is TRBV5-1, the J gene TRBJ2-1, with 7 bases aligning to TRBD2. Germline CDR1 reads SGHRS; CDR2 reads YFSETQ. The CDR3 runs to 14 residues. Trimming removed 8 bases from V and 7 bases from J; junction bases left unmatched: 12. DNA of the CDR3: TGCGCCAGTTGGGCGGGAGCCTCTGGGAATGAGCAGTTCTTC. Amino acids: CASWAGASGNEQFF.

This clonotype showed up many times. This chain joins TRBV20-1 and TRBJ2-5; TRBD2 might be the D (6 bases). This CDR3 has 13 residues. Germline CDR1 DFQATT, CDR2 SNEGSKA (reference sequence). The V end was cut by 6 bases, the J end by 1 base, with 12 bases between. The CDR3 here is CSAWGDRQETQYF. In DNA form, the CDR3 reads TGCAGTGCCTGGGGGGACCGCCAAGAGACCCAGTACTTC.

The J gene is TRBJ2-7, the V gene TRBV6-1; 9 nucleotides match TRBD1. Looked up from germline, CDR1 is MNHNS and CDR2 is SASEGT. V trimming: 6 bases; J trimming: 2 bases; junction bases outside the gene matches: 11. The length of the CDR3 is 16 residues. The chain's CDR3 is CASSQTGGQGTYEQYF. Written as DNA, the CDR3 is TGTGCCAGCAGCCAGACCGGGGGACAGGGAACCTACGAGCAGTACTTC.

In DNA, the CDR3 is TGTGCCAGTAGTATTCCCGATTACGAGCAGTACTTC. This encodes CASSIPDYEQYF. This chain uses TRBV19 with TRBJ2-7, with D uncertain. CDR3 length equals 12 residues. The V gene lost 3 bases and the J gene lost 4 bases, with 7 bases spanning the gap. Germline loops: CDR1 LNHDA, CDR2 SQIVND (reference sequence).

The DNA of the CDR3 is TGTGCCAGCGTCAGACCGTTTAGCACAGATACGCAGTATTTT. The encoded protein is CASVRPFSTDTQYF. The chain is built from TRBV2 and TRBJ2-3; D is undetermined. The germline V gene encodes CDR1 SNHLY and CDR2 FYNNEI. The CDR3 length is 14 residues. V lost 8 bases and J 0 bases, leaving 12 bases between the germline ends.

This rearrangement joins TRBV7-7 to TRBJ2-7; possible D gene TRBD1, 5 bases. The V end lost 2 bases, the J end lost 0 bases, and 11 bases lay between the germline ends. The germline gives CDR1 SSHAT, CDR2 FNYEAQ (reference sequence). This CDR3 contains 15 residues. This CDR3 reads CASSLLAGSSYEQYF. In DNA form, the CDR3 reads TGTGCCAGCAGCTTACTTGCAGGGTCCTCCTACGAGCAGTACTTC.

Here the CDR3 reads CAWSGGYTTNEKLFF. The CDR3 nucleotides read TGTGCCTGGAGTGGTGGTTACACAACTAATGAAAAACTGTTTTTT. The gene calls are TRBV30 and TRBJ1-4; D uncertain. V gave up 1 base and J gave up 0 bases, with 9 bases separating them. The CDR3 is 15 amino acids. The germline gives CDR1 GTSNPN, CDR2 SVGIG (reference sequence).

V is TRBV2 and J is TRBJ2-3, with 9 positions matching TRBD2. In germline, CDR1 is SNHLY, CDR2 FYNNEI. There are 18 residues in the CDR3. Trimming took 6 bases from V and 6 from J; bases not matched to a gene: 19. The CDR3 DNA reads TGTGCCAGCAGCCCAAATTTCATCGGGAGCGGGAGGTCGGATACGCAGTATTTT. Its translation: CASSPNFIGSGRSDTQYF.

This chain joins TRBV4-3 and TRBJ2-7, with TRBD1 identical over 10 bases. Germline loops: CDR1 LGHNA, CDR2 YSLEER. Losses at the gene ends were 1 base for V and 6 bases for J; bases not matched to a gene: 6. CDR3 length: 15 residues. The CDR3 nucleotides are TGCGCCAGCAGCCAAGTACGGACAGGGGGTTTCGAGCAGTACTTC. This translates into CASSQVRTGGFEQYF.